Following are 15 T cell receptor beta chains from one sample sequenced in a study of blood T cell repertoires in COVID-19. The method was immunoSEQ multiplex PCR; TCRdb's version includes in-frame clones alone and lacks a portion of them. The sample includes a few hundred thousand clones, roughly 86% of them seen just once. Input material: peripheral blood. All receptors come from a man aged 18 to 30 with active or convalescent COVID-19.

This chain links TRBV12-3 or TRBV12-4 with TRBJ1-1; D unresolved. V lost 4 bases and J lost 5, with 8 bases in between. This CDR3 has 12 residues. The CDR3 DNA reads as TGTGCCAGCAGTTCGGGAAGAACTGAAGCTTTCTTT. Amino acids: CASSSGRTEAFF.

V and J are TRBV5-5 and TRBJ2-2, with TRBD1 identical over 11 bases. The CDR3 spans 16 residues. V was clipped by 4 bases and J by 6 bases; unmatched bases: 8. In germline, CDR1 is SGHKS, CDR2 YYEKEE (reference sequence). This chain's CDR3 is CASSTAGTGGSGELFF. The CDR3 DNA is TGTGCCAGCAGCACTGCCGGGACAGGGGGTTCCGGGGAGCTGTTTTTT.

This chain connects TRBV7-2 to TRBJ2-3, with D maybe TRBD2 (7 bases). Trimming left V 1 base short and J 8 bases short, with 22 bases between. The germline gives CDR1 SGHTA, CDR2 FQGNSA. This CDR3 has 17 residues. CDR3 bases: TGTGCCAGCAGCTTAGTGTATCGCGGGGGCCCCGGCCGTACGCAGTATTTT. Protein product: CASSLVYRGGPGRTQYF.

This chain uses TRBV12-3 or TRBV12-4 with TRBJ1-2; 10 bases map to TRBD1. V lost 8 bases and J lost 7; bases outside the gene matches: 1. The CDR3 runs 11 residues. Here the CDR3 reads CASGTGVGYTF. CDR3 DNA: TGTGCCAGCGGGACAGGGGTTGGCTACACCTTC.

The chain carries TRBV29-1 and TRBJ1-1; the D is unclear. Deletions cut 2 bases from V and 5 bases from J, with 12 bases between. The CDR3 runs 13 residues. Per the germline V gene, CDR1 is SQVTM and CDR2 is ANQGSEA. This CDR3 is CSVEFGGRTEAFF. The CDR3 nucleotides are TGCAGCGTTGAATTTGGCGGGAGAACTGAAGCTTTCTTT.

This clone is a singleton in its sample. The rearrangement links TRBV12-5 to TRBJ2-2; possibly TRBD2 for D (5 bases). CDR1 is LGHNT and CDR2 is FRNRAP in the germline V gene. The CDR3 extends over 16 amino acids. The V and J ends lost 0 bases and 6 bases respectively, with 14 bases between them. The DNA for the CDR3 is TGTGCTAGTGGTTTGGTAATGGGTCGGGGAGCCGGGGAGCTGTTTTTT. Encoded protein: CASGLVMGRGAGELFF. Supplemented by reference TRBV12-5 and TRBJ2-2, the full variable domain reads DARVTQTPRHKVTEMGQEVTMRCQPILGHNTVFWYRQTMMQGLELLAYFRNRAPLDDSGMPKDRFSAEMPDATLATLKIQPSEPRDSAVYFCASGLVMGRGAGELFFGEGSRLTVL.

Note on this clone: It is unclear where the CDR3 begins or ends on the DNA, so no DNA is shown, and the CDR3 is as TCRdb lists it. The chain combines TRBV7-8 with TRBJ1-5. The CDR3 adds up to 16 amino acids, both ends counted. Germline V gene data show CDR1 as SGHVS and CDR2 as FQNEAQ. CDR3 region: CASSLFGNGVNQPQHF.

CDR3 bases: TGTGCCATCAGTGAGTTGGGCGGGGGTCACGCAATCGGGAGAGAGACCCAGTACTTC. Translating gives CAISELGGGHAIGRETQYF. The V gene is TRBV10-3, the J gene TRBJ2-5; 7 bases agree with TRBD2. With V trimmed by 1 base and J by 4 bases, 18 bases remained unmatched. The germline CDR1 and CDR2 sequences are ENHRY and SYGVKD. The CDR3 sequence is 19 residues long.

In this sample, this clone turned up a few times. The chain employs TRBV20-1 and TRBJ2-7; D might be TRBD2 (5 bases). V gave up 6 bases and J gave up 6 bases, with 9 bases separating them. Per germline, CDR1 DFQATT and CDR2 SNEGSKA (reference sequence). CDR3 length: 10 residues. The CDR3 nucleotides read TGCAGTGCAAAACTAGGCGAGCAGTACTTC. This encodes CSAKLGEQYF.

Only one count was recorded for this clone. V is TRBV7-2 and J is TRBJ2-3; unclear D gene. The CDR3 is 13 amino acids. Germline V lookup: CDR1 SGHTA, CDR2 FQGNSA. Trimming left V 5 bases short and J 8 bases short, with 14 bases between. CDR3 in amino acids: CASSPTGYRTQYF. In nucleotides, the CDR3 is TGTGCCAGCAGCCCCACCGGTTATCGTACGCAGTATTTT.

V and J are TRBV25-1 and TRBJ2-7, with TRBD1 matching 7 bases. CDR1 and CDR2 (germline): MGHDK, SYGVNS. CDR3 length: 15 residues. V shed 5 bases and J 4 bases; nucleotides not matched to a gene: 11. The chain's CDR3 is CASSSTGTEPYEQYF. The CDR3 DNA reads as TGTGCCAGCAGTTCCACCGGGACAGAGCCTTACGAGCAGTACTTC.

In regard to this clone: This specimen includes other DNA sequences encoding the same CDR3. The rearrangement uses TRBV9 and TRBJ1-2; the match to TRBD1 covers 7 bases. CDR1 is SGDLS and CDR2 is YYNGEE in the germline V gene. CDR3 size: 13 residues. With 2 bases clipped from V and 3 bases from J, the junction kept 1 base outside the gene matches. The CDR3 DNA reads TGTGCCAGCAGCGTCGGGACAGACTATGGCTACACCTTC. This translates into CASSVGTDYGYTF.

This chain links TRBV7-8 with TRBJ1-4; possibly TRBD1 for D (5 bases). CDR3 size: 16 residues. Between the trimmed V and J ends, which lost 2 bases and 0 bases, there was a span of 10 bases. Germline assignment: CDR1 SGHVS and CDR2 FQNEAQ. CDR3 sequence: CASSLHGGPTNEKLFF. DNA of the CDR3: TGTGCCAGCAGCTTACACGGGGGTCCAACTAATGAAAAACTGTTTTTT.

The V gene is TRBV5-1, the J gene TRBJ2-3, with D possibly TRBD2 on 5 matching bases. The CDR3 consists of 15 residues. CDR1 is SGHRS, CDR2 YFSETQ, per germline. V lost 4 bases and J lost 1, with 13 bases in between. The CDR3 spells CASSPGVRGTDTQYF. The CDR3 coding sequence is TGCGCCAGCAGCCCCGGGGTCCGAGGCACAGATACGCAGTATTTT.

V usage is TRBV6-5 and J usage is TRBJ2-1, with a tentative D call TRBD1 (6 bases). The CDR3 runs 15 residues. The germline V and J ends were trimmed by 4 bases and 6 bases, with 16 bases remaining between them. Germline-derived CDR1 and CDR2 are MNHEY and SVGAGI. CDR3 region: CASSLGAGFLNEQFF. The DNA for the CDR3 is TGTGCCAGCAGTTTGGGGGCAGGGTTCCTCAATGAGCAGTTCTTC.